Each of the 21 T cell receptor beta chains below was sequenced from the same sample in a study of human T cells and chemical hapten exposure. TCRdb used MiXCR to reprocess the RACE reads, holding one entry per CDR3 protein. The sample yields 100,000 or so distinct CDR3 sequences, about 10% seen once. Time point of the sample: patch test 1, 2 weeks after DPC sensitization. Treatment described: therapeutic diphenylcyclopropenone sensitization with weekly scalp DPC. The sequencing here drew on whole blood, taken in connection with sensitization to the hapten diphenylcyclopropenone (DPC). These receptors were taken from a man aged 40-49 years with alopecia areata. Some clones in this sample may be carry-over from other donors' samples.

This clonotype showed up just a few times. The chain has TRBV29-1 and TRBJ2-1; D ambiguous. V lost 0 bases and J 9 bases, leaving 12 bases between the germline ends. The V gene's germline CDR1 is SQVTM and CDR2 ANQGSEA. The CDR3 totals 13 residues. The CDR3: CSVEERALVEQFF. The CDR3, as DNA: TGCAGCGTTGAAGAACGAGCGCTCGTTGAGCAGTTCTTC.

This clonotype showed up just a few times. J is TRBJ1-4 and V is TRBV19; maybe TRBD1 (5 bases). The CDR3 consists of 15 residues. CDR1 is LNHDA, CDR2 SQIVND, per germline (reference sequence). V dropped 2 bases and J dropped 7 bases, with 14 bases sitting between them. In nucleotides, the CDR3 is TGTGCCAGTAGTATATCGGCCTTGGGACGTGAAAAACTGTTTTTT. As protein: CASSISALGREKLFF.

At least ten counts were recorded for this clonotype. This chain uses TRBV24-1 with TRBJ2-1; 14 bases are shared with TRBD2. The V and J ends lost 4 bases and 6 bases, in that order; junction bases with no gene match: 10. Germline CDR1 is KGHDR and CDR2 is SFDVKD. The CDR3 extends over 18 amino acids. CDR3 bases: TGTGCCACCAGTGACCGAGGACTAGCGGGAGGATGGGTCAATGAGCAGTTCTTC. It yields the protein CATSDRGLAGGWVNEQFF.

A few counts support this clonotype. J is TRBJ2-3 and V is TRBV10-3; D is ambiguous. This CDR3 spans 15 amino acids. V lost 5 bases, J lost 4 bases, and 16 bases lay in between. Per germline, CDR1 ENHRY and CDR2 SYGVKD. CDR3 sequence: CAISPDSLSPDTQYF. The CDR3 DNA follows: TGTGCCATCAGTCCTGACTCCCTGTCCCCAGATACGCAGTATTTT.

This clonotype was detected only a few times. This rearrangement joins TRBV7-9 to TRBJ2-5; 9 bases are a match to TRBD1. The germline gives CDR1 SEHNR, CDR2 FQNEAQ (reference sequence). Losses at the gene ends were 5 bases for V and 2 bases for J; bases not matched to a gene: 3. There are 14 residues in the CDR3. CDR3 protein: CASSRDREQETQYF. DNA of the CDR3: TGTGCCAGCAGCAGGGACAGGGAACAAGAGACCCAGTACTTC.

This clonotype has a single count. CDR3 in DNA: TGTGCCAGCAGCCGCTTCTGGGTCCCCGGGGAGACCCAGTACTTC. Its protein product is CASSRFWVPGETQYF. The chain joins TRBV11-3 to TRBJ2-5; D unclear. Trimming stripped 5 bases from V and 5 bases from J, with 18 bases between. The germline V gene encodes CDR1 SGHNT and CDR2 YENEEA. This CDR3 comprises 15 residues.

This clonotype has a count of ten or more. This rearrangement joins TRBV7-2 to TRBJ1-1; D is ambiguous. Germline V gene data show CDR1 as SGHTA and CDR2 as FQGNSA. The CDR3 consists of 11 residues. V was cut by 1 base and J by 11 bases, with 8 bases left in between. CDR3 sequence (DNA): TGTGCCAGCAGCTTAGGGGGTAGGGCTTTCTTT. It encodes CASSLGGRAFF.

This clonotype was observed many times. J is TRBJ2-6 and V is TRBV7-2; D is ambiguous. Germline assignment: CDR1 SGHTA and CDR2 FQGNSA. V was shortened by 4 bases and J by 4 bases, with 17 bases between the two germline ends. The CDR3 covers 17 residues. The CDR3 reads CASSSSTGSYGANVLTF. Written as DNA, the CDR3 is TGTGCCAGCAGCTCGTCTACCGGCTCGTACGGGGCCAACGTCCTGACTTTC.

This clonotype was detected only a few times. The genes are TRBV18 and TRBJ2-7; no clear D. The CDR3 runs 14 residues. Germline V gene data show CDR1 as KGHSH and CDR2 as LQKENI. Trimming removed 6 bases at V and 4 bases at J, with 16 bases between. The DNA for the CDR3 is TGTGCCAGCTCTCCCGAACAGTCAGCTTACGAGCAGTACGTC. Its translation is CASSPEQSAYEQYV.

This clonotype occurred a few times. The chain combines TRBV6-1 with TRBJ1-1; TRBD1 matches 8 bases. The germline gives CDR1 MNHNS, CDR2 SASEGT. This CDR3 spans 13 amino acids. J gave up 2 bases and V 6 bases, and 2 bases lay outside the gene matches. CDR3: CASRTGANTEAFF. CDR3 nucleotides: TGTGCCAGCAGGACAGGGGCTAACACTGAAGCTTTCTTT.

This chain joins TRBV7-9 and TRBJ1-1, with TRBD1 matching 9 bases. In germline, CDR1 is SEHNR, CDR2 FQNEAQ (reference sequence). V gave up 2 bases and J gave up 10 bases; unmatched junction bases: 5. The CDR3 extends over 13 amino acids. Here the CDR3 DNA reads TGTGCCAGCAGCTTACAGACAGGGGGGCGAGCTTTCTTT. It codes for CASSLQTGGRAFF.

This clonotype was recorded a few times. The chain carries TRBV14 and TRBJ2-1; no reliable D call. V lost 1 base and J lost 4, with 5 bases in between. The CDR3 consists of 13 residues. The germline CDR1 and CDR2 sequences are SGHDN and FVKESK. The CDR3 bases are TGTGCCAGCAGCCAAGCGCTTTACAATGAGCAGTTCTTC. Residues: CASSQALYNEQFF.

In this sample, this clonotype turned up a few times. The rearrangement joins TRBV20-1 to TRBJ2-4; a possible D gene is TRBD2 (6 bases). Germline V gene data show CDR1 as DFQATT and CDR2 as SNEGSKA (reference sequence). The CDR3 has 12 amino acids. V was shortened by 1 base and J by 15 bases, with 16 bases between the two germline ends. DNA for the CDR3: TGCAGTGCTAGAGTGGCTAGCGATAAATCGTACTTC. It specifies CSARVASDKSYF.

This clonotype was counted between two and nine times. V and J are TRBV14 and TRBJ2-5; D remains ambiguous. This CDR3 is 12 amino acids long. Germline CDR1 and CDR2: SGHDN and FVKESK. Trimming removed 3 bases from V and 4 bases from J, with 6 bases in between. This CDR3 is CASSQARETQYF. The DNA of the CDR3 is TGTGCCAGCAGCCAGGCCCGAGAGACCCAGTACTTC.

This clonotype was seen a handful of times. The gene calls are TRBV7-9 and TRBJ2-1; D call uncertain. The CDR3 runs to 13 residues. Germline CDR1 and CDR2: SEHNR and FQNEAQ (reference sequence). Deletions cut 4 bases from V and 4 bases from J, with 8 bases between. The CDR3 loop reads CASSSRQYNEQFF. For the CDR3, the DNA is TGTGCCAGCAGCTCTCGGCAGTACAATGAGCAGTTCTTC.

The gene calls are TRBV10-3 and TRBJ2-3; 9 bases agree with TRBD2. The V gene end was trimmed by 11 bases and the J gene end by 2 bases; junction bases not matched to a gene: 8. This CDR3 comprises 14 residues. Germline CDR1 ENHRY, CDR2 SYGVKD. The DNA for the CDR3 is TGTGCCGTGACTAGCGGAGATTCCACAGATACGCAGTATTTT. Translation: CAVTSGDSTDTQYF.

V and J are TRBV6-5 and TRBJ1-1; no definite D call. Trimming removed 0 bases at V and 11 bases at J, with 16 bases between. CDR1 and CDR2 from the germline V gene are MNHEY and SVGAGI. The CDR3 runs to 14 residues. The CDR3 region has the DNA TGTGCCAGCAGTTACTCGTTAGGTTACCAAGGGGCTTTCTTT. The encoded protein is CASSYSLGYQGAFF.

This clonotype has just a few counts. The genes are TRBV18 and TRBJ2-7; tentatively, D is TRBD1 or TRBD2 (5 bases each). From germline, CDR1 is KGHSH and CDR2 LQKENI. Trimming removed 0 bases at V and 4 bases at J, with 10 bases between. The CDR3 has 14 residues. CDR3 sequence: CASSPPVGTYEQYF. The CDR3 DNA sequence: TGTGCCAGCTCACCACCAGTGGGGACGTACGAGCAGTACTTC.

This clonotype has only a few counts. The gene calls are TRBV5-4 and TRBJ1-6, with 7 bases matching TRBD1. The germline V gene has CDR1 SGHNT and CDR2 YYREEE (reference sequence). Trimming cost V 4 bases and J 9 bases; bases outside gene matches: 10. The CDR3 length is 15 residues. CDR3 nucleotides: TGTGCCAGCAGCCCGTTGACAGGGAATCTTTCACCCCTCCACTTT. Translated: CASSPLTGNLSPLHF.

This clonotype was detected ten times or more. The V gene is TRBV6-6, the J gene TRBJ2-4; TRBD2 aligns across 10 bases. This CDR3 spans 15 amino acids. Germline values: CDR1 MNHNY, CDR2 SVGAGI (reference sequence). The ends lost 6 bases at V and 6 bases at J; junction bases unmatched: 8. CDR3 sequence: CASRGGLAWANIQYF. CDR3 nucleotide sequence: TGTGCCAGCAGGGGGGGACTAGCGTGGGCAAACATTCAGTACTTC.

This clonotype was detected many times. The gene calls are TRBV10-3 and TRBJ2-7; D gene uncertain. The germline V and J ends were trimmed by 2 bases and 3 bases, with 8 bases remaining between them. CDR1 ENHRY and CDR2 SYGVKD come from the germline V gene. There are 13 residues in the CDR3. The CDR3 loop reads CAISEGQSYEQYV. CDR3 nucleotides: TGTGCCATCAGTGAGGGGCAGAGCTACGAGCAGTACGTC.